The sequence of this T cell receptor (beta chain) was determined in a study of Graves' ophthalmopathy and Graves' hyperthyroidism. Each donor who had ophthalmopathy showed moderate-to-severe activity, a CAS of ≥3, a NOSPECS of ≥4, and a duration under 3 months. To note about this clonotype: This could be a read error, since a much larger clone is one nucleotide away.

The CDR3 is made up of 12 amino acids. The germline gives CDR1 SEHNR, CDR2 FQNEAQ (reference sequence). Beta-chain TCR CDR3 regions were amplified from RNA transcripts. An initial RT-PCR round employing HTBI primers preceded a second-round multiplex PCR. TCRdb re-derived calls from the multiplex PCR reads in MiXCR, one entry per CDR3 protein. Here the sample spans approximately 640,000 distinct CDR3 sequences, under 50% being singletons. This TCR came from an adult man with Graves' ophthalmopathy. The source material was peripheral blood. The chain has TRBV7-9 and TRBJ2-7, with D unresolved. CDR3 in DNA: TGTGCCAGCAGCCCCGGTGAGTACGAGCAGTGCTTC. Translating it yields CASSPGEYEQCF.